This T cell receptor (beta chain) came from a study of graft-versus-host responses after intestinal transplantation. Lymphocytes from graft epithelium and lamina propria were isolated. V dropped 4 bases and J dropped 9 bases, with 13 bases sitting between them. The CDR3 length is 13 residues. Germline V lookup: CDR1 LNHDA, CDR2 SQIVND (reference sequence). Produced via immunoSEQ multiplex PCR; TCRdb's table is partial and in-frame only. Found here are 15,000 to 20,000 clones, around 83% of them singletons; the top ten hold roughly 3.8%. The source material was ileum tissue, sampled about 600 days after intestinal transplantation. J is TRBJ1-5 and V is TRBV19; D remains ambiguous. The sequence was obtained from a human patient who received an intestinal transplant, so some T cells may come from the graft donor. The DNA of the CDR3 is TGTGCCAGTAGTACACTATTGCGGGGGCCCCAGCATTTT. Translated, it gives CASSTLLRGPQHF.